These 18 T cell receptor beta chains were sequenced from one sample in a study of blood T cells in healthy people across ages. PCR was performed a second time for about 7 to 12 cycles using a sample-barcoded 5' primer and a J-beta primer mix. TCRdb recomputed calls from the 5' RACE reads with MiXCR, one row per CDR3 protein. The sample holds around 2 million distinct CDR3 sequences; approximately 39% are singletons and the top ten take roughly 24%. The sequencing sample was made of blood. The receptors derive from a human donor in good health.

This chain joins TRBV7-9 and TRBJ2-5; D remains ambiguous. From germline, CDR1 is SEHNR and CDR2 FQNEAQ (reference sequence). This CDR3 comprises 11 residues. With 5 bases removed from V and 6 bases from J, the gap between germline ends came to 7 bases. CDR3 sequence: CASSTPKTQYF. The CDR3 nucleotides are TGTGCCAGCAGCACCCCAAAGACCCAGTACTTC.

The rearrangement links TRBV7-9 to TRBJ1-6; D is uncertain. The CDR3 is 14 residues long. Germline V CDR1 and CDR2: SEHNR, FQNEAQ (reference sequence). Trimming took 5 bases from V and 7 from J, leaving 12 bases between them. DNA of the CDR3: TGTGCCAGCAGCCCGTTAACGGGGAATTCACCCCTCCACTTT. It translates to CASSPLTGNSPLHF.

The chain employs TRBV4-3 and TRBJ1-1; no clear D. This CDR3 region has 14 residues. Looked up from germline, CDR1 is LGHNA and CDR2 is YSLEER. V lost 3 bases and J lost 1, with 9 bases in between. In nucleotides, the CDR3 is TGCGCCAGCAGCCACCAGACCGAGAACACTGAAGCTTTCTTT. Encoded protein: CASSHQTENTEAFF.

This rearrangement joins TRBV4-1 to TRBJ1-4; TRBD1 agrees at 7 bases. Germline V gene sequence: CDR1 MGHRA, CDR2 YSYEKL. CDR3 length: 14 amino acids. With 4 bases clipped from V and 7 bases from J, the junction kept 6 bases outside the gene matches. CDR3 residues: CASSPGQPGEKLFF. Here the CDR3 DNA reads TGCGCCAGCAGCCCGGGACAGCCAGGTGAAAAACTGTTTTTT.

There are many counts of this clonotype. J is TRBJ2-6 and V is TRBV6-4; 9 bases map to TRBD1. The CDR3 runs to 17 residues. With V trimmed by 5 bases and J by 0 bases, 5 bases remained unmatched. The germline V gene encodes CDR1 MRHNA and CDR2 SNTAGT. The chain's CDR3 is CASSRDRASSGANVLTF. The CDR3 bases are TGTGCCAGCAGTAGGGACAGGGCGTCCTCTGGGGCCAACGTCCTGACTTTC.

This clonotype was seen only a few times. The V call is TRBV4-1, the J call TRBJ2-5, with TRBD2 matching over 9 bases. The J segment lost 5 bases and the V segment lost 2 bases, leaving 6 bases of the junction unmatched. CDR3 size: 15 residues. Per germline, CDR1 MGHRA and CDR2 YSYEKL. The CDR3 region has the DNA TGCGCCAGCAGCCAAAAGGGACTAGCAGAGGAGACCCAGTACTTC. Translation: CASSQKGLAEETQYF.

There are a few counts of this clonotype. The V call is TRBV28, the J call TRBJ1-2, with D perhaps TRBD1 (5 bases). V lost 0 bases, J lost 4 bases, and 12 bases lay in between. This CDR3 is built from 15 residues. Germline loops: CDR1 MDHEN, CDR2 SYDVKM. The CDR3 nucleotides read TGTGCCAGCAGTTTATGGGCAGGGATCGGCTATGGCTACACCTTC. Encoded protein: CASSLWAGIGYGYTF.

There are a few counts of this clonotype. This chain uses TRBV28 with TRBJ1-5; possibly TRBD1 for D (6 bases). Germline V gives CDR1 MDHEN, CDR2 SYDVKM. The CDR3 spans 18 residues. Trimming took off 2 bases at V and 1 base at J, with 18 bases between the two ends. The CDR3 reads CASSLEGPRGGSNQPQHF. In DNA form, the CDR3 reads TGTGCCAGCAGTTTAGAAGGTCCGAGAGGGGGGAGCAATCAGCCCCAGCATTTT.

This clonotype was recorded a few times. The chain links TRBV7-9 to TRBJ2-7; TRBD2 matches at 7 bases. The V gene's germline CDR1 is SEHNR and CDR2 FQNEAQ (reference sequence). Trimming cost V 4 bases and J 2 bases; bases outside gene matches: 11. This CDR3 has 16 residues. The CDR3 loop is CASSSAPGGGTYEQYF. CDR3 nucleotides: TGTGCCAGCAGCTCGGCCCCAGGCGGGGGAACCTACGAGCAGTACTTC.

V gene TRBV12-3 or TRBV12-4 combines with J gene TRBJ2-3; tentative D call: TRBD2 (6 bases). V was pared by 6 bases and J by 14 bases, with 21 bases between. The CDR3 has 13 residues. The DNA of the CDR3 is TGTGCCAGCAGCCCGGGGGTAGCGGAAAGGGGGTATTTT. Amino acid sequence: CASSPGVAERGYF.

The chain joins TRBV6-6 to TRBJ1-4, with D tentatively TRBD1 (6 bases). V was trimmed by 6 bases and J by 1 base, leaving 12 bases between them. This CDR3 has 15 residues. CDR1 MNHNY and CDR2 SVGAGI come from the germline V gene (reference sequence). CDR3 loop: CASSRSQGTNEKLFF. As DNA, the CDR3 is TGTGCCAGCAGCCGATCACAGGGAACTAATGAAAAACTGTTTTTT.

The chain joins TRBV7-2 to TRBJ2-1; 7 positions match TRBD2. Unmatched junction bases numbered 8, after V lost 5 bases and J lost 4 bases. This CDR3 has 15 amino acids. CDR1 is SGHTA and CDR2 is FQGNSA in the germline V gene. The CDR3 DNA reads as TGTGCCAGCAGCCGCGGGGGACGGACGTACAATGAGCAGTTCTTC. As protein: CASSRGGRTYNEQFF.

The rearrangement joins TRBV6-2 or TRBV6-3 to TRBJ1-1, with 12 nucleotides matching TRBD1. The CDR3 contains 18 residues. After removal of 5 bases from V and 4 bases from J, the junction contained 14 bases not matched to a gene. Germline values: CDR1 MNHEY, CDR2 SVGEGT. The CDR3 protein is CASSRPLGQGARGTEAFF. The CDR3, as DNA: TGTGCCAGCAGTCGCCCACTGGGACAGGGGGCGCGGGGCACTGAAGCTTTCTTT.

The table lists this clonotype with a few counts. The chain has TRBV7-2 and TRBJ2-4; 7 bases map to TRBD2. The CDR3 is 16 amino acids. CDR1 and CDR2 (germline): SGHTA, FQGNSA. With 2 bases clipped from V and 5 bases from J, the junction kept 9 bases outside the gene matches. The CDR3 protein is CASSLWGGRGENIQYF. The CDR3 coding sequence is TGTGCCAGCAGCTTATGGGGAGGGCGCGGGGAAAACATTCAGTACTTC.

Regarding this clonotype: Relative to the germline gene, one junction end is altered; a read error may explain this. CDR3 sequence: CAGSPLGQFNEKLFF. The CDR3 DNA follows: TGTGCCGGCAGCCCCCTTGGGCAGTTTAATGAAAAACTGTTTTTT. The chain uses TRBV6-6 and TRBJ1-4; D is unclear. CDR1 and CDR2 (germline): MNHNY, SVGAGI (reference sequence). CDR3 size: 15 residues.

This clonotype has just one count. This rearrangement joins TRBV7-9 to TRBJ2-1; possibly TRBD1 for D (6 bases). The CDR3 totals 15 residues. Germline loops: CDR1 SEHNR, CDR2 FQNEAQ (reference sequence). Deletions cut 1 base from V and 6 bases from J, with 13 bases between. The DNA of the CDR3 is TGTGCCAGCAGCTTAGTTGTATACAGGGCCAATGAGCAGTTCTTC. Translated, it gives CASSLVVYRANEQFF.

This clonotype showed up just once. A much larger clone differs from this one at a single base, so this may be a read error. The CDR3 spells CASSPGLRVKDIQYF. DNA of the CDR3: TGTGCCAGCAGCCCGGGACTGAGGGTCAAGGACATTCAGTACTTC. V gene TRBV12-3 or TRBV12-4 combines with J gene TRBJ2-4, with D maybe TRBD2 (6 bases). The ends were cut back, 6 bases at V and 8 bases at J, with 20 bases in the middle. This CDR3 is built from 15 residues.

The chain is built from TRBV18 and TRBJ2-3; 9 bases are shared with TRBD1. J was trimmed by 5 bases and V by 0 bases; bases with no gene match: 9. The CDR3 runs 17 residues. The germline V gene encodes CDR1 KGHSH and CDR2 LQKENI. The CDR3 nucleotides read TGTGCCAGCTCACCACCGAGGACAGGGGACACCGGAGATACGCAGTATTTT. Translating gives CASSPPRTGDTGDTQYF.